This section outlines one TCR beta chain sequence together with its context. TCRdb re-called the RT-PCR reads with MiXCR, one entry per CDR3 protein. The table lists approximately 150,000 distinct CDR3 sequences, approximately 30% of them singletons, with about 3.3% in the top ten. Trimming cost V 2 bases and J 5 bases, with 9 bases left between them. The CDR3 is 13 residues long. The sample originates from a study of patients and donors after allogeneic stem cell transplantation. The V and J genes are TRBV12-3 or TRBV12-4 and TRBJ1-1; D unresolved. The sample taken for sequencing was blood, either unsorted or a sorted T cell fraction (not recorded which). This TCR was recovered from a human donor who was either an allogeneic HSCT recipient or a stem cell or donor lymphocyte infusion donor (not recorded which). It is not recorded whose cells these are; they may come from a transplant donor. CDR3 nucleotide sequence: TGTGCCAGCAGTTTAATGCCGGGAACTGAAGCTTTCTTT. Translated, it gives CASSLMPGTEAFF.